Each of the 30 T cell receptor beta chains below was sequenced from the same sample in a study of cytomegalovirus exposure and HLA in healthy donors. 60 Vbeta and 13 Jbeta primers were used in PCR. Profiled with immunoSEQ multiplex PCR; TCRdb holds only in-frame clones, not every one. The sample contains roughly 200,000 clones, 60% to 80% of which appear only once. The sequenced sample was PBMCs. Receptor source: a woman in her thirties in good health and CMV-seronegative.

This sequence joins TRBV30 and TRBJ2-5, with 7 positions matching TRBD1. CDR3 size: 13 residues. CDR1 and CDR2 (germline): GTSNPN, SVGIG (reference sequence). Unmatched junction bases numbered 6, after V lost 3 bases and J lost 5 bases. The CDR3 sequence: CAWRRVGGETQYF. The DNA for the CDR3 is TGTGCCTGGAGACGAGTAGGGGGCGAGACCCAGTACTTC.

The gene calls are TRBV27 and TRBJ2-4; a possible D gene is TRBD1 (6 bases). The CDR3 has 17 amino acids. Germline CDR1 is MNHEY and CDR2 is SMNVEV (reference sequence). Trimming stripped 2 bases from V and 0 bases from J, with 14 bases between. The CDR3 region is CASSLNREILAKNIQYF. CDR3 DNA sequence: TGTGCCAGCAGTTTAAACAGGGAGATACTAGCCAAAAACATTCAGTACTTC.

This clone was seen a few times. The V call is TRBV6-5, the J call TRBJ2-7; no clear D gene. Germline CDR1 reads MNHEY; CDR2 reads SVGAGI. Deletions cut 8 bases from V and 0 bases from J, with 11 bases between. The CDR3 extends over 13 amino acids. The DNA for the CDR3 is TGTGCCAGCGAGGCTTCCCCCTCCTACGAGCAGTACTTC. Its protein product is CASEASPSYEQYF.

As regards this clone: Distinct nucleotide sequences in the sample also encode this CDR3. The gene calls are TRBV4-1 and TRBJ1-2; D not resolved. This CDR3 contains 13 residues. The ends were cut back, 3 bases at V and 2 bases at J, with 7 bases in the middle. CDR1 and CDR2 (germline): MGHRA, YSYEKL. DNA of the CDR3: TGCGCCAGCAGCCATCAGTCCAACTATGGCTACACCTTC. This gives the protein CASSHQSNYGYTF.

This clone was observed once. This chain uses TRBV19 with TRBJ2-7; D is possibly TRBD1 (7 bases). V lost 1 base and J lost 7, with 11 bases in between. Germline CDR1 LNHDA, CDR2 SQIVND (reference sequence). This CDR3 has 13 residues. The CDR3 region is CASSIGSGGEQYF. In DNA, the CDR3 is TGTGCCAGTAGTATAGGATCAGGGGGGGAGCAGTACTTC.

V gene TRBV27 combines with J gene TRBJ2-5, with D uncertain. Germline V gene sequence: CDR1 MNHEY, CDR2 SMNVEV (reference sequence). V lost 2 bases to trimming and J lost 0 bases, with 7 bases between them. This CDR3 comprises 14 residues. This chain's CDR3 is CASSLKADQETQYF. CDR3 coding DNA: TGTGCCAGCAGTTTAAAGGCGGACCAAGAGACCCAGTACTTC.

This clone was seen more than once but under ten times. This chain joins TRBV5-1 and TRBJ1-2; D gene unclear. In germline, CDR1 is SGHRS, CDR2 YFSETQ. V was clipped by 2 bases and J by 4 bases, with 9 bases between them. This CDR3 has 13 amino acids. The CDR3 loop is CASSLRGVYGYTF. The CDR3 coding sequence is TGCGCCAGCAGCTTACGGGGTGTCTATGGCTACACCTTC.

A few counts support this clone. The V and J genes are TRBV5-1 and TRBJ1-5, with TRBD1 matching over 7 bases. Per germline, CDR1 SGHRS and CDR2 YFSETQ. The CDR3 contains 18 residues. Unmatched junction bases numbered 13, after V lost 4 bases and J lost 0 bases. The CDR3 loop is CASSAGDSAQYSNQPQHF. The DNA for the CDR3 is TGCGCCAGCAGCGCCGGGGACAGCGCTCAGTATAGCAATCAGCCCCAGCATTTT. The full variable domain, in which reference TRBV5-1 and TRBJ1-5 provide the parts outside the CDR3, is KAGVTQTPRYLIKTRGQQVTLSCSPISGHRSVSWYQQTPGQGLQFLFEYFSETQRNKGNFPGRFSGRQFSNSRSEMNVSTLELGDSALYLCASSAGDSAQYSNQPQHFGDGTRLSIL.

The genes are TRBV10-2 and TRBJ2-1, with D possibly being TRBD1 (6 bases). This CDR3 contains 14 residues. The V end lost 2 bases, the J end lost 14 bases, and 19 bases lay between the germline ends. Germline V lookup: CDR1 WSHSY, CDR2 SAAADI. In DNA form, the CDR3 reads TGCGCCAGCAGTGAGCCGATGAGGGGGAGCCAGGAGTTCTTC. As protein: CASSEPMRGSQEFF.

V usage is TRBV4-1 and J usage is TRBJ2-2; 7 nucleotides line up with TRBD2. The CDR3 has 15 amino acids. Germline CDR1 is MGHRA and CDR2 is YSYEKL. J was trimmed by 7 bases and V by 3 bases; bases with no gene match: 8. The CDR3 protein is CASSHPMIAGGELFF. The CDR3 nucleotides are TGCGCCAGCAGCCACCCCATGATAGCGGGCGGGGAGCTGTTTTTT.

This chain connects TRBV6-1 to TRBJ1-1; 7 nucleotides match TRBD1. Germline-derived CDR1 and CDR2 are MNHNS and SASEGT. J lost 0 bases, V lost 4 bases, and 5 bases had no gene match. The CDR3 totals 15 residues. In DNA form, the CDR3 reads TGTGCCAGCAGTGGACGCACAGGGGTGAACACTGAAGCTTTCTTT. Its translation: CASSGRTGVNTEAFF.

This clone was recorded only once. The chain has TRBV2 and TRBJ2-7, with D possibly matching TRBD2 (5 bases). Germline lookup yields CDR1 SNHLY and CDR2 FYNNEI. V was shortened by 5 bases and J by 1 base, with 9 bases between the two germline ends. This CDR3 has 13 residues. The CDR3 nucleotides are TGTGCCAGCAGTACGGACTGGTCCTACGAGCAGTACTTC. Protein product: CASSTDWSYEQYF.

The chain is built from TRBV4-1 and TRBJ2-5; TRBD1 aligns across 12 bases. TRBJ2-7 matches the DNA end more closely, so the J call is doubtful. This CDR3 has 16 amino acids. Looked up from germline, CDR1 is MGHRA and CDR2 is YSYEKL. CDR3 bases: TGCGCCAGCAGCCAGCTCGGGACAGGGGGCATCGACGAGCAGTACTTC. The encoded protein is CASSQLGTGGIDEQYF.

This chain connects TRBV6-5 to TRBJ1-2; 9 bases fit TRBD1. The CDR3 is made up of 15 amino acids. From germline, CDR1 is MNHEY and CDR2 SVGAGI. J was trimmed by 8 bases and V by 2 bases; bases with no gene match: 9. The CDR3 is CASSYGDREVIGYTF. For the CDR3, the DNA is TGTGCCAGCAGTTACGGGGACAGGGAGGTGATCGGCTACACCTTC.

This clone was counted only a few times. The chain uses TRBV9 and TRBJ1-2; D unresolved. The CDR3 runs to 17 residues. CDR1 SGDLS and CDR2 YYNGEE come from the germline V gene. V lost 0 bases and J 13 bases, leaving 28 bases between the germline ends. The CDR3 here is CASSVEWFPSPTMVCTF. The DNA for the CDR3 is TGTGCCAGCAGCGTAGAGTGGTTCCCTAGTCCCACTATGGTATGCACCTTC.

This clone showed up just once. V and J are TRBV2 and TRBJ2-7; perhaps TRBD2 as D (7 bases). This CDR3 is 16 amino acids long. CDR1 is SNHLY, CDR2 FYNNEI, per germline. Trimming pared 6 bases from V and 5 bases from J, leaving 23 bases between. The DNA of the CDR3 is TGTGCCAGCAGCCCTACCAGGGGCGGGAGAGCCAACGAGCAGTACTTC. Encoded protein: CASSPTRGGRANEQYF. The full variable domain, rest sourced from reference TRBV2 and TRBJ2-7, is EPEVTQTPSHQVTQMGQEVILRCVPISNHLYFYWYRQILGQKVEFLVSFYNNEISEKSEIFDDQFSVERPDGSNFTLKIRSTKLEDSAMYFCASSPTRGGRANEQYFGPGTRLTVT.

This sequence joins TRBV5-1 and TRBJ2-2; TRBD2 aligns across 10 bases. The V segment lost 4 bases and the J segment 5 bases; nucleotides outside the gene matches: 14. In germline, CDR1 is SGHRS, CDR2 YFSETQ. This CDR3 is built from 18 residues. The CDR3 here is CASSDSRASGGATGELFF. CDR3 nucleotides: TGCGCCAGCAGCGACTCAAGGGCGAGCGGGGGGGCGACCGGGGAGCTGTTTTTT. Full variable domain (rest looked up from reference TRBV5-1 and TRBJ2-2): KAGVTQTPRYLIKTRGQQVTLSCSPISGHRSVSWYQQTPGQGLQFLFEYFSETQRNKGNFPGRFSGRQFSNSRSEMNVSTLELGDSALYLCASSDSRASGGATGELFFGEGSRLTVL.

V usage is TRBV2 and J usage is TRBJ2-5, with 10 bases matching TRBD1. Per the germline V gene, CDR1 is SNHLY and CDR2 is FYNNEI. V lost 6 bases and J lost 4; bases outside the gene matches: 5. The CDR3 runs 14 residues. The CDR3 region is CASRTTGGVETQYF. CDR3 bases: TGTGCCAGCAGGACGACAGGGGGCGTAGAGACCCAGTACTTC.

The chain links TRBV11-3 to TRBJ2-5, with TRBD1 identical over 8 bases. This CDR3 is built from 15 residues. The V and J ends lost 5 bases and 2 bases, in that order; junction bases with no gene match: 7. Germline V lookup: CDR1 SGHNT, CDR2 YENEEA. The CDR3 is CASSQGTGLQETQYF. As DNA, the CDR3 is TGTGCCAGCAGCCAAGGGACAGGACTTCAAGAGACCCAGTACTTC.

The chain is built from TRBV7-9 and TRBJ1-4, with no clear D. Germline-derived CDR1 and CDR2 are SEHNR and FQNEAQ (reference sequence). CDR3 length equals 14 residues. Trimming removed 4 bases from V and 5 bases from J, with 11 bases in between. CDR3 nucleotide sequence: TGTGCCAGCAGCTCGCTGCCAGTAAATGAAAAACTGTTTTTT. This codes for CASSSLPVNEKLFF.

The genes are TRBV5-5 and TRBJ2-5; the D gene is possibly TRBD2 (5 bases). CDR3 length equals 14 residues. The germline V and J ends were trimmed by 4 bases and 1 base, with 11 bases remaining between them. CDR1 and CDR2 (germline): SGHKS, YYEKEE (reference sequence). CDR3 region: CASSPRVAQETQYF. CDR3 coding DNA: TGTGCCAGCAGCCCGCGGGTGGCCCAAGAGACCCAGTACTTC. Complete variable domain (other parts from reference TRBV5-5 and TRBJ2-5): DAGVTQSPTHLIKTRGQQVTLRCSPISGHKSVSWYQQVLGQGPQFIFQYYEKEERGRGNFPDRFSARQFPNYSSELNVNALLLGDSALYLCASSPRVAQETQYFGPGTRLLVL.

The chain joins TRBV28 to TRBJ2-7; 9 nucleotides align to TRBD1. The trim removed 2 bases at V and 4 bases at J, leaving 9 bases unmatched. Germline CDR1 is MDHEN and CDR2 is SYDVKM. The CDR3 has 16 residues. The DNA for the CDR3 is TGTGCCAGCAGTTTACATTTGCGACAGGGGGAATACGAGCAGTACTTC. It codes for CASSLHLRQGEYEQYF.

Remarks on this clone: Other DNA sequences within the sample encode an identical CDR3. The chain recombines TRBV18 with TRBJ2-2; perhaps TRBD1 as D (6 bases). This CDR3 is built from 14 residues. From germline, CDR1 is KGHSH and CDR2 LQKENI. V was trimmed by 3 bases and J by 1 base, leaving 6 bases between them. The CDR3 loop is CASSPDRNTGELFF. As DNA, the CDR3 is TGTGCCAGCTCACCGGACAGGAACACCGGGGAGCTGTTTTTT.

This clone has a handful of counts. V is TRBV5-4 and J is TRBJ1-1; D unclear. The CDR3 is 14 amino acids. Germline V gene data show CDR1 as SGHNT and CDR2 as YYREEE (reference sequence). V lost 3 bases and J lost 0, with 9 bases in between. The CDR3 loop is CASSYRRVNTEAFF. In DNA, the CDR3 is TGTGCCAGCAGCTATCGGCGGGTGAACACTGAAGCTTTCTTT.

DNA for the CDR3: TGTGCCAGCAGCCCAAGCCAGGGGACTACTGGGGCCAACGTCCTGACTTTC. This codes for CASSPSQGTTGANVLTF. This chain uses TRBV7-8 with TRBJ2-6; TRBD2 might be the D (7 bases). Trimming pared 5 bases from V and 2 bases from J, leaving 16 bases between. From germline, CDR1 is SGHVS and CDR2 FQNEAQ. There are 17 residues in the CDR3.

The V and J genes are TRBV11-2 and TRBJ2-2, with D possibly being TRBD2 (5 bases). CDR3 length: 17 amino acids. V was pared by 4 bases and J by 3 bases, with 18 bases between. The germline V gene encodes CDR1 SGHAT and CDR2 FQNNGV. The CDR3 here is CASSSLRSGSDTGELFF. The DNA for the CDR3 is TGTGCCAGCAGCTCACTCCGCTCGGGGAGCGACACCGGGGAGCTGTTTTTT.

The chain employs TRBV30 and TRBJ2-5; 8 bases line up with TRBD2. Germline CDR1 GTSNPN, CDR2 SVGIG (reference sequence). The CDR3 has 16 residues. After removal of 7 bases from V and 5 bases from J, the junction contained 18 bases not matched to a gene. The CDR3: CASTLSLGLVDETQYF. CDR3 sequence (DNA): TGTGCCTCTACTCTCTCCCTGGGACTAGTCGATGAGACCCAGTACTTC.

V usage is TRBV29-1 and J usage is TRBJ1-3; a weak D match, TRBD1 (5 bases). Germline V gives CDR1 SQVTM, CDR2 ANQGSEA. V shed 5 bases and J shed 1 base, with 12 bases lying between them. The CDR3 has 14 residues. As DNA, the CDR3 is TGCAGCGTTCAACGGGCAGGGTCTGGAAACACCATATATTTT. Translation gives CSVQRAGSGNTIYF.

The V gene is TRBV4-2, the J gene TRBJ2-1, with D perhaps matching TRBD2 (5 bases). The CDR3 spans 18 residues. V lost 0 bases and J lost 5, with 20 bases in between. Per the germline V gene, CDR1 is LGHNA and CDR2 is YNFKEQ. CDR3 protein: CASSQEADGLYYHNEQFF. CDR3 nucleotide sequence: TGTGCCAGCAGCCAAGAGGCAGACGGACTCTATTACCACAATGAGCAGTTCTTC.

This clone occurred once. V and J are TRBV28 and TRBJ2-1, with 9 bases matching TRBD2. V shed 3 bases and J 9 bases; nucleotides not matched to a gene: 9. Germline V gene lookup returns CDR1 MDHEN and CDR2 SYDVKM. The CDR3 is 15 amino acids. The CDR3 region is CASSLDIAGVIEQFF. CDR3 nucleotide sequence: TGTGCCAGCAGTTTGGACATAGCGGGAGTTATTGAGCAGTTCTTC.